What follows describes a single TCR beta chain. Its antigen remains unidentified. The data stem from a study of shared clonotypes between healthy human individuals. Study-wide points: Depth was large, yet rarefaction showed that sorted-subset sequencing was incomplete. Relative to memory subsets, naive subsets generally showed larger estimated richness.

The table came from immunoSEQ multiplex PCR; TCRdb's copy has only in-frame clones and leaves some out. The sample lists millions of clones; roughly 92% were seen once. Only Caucasian adults living in Nashville, Tennessee made up the donor group. CD4+ cells were split into CD45RA+ naive and CD45RA-negative memory subsets. V was clipped by 0 bases and J by 1 base, with 9 bases between them. CDR1 and CDR2 from the germline V gene are KGHSH and LQKENI. The CDR3 sequence is 15 residues long. The sequence was collected from a man between 18 and 29 years old in good health. The V call is TRBV18, the J call TRBJ1-1; no firm D call. The specimen sequenced was naive CD4+ T cells sorted from blood. Subset here: CD45RA+ positively selected. CDR3 in amino acids: CASSPPGYQNTEAFF. In DNA form, the CDR3 reads TGTGCCAGCTCACCACCGGGGTATCAGAACACTGAAGCTTTCTTT.